Listed below are T cell receptor beta chains from one sample, sequenced in a study of T cell responses to AZD1222 COVID-19 vaccine. TCRdb keeps only in-frame clones here, not all; method: immunoSEQ multiplex PCR. In the table there are over 90,000 clones, more than 70% of which are singletons. Sequenced material: peripheral blood, taken on day 0 of AZD1222 vaccination. These receptors were taken from an adult in good health. Both conserved end residues are part of each CDR3. The D gene is left open where the match is weak. Some rows mark clone size as missing; the rest say once, few, many or name a class of expanded clone.

size: -
V: TRBV6-5
J: TRBJ2-1
D: TRBD2
DNA: TGTGCCAGCGGGACAGGACTAGCGGGGTACAATGAGCAGTTCTTC
CDR3: CASGTGLAGYNEQFF

size: -
V: TRBV28
J: TRBJ2-1
D: TRBD2
DNA: TGTGCCAGCGCCCCAGTTGGGGCGGGGATGGGGGGGACCTACAATGAGCAGTTCTTC
CDR3: CASAPVGAGMGGTYNEQFF

size: -
V: TRBV9
J: TRBJ1-6
D: -
DNA: TGTGCCAGCAGCGTAGCAGGGAATAATTCACCCCTCCACTTT
CDR3: CASSVAGNNSPLHF

size: -
V: TRBV9
J: TRBJ2-2
D: TRBD1
DNA: TGTGCCAGCAGCGTAGTCTCCAGGGGGCGATCCGGGGAGCTGTTTTTT
CDR3: CASSVVSRGRSGELFF

size: -
V: TRBV7-9
J: TRBJ1-5
D: -
DNA: TGTGCCAGCAGTCGTTACGGGGTCAATCAGCCCCAGCATTTT
CDR3: CASSRYGVNQPQHF

size: -
V: TRBV6-1
J: TRBJ2-3
D: -
DNA: TGTGCCAGCAGTGATTGGAAAGCAGATACGCAGTATTTT
CDR3: CASSDWKADTQYF

size: few
V: TRBV6-5
J: TRBJ1-2
D: -
DNA: TGTGCCAGCAGCCCGACGGGACGGTTCTATGGCTACACCTTC
CDR3: CASSPTGRFYGYTF

size: -
V: TRBV28
J: TRBJ2-7
D: TRBD1
DNA: TGTGCCAGCACCCCCCCCGGGACAGGGTTTTACGAGCAGTACTTC
CDR3: CASTPPGTGFYEQYF

size: -
V: TRBV5-5
J: TRBJ2-2
D: TRBD2
DNA: TGTGCCAGCAGCTTTAGTAGCGGGGGGCCTATCACCGGGGAGCTGTTTTTT
CDR3: CASSFSSGGPITGELFF

size: -
V: TRBV28
J: TRBJ1-1
D: -
DNA: TGTGCCAGCAGTTTGCCAGGGTATACTGAAGCTTTCTTT
CDR3: CASSLPGYTEAFF

size: -
V: TRBV11-3
J: TRBJ2-3
D: -
DNA: TGTGCCAGCGGGGCGCACGTCGCAGATACGCAGTATTTT
CDR3: CASGAHVADTQYF

size: -
V: TRBV7-9
J: TRBJ2-6
D: -
DNA: TGTGCCAGCAGCTTAACTCAGGGGCTCTCTGGGGCCAACGTCCTGACTTTC
CDR3: CASSLTQGLSGANVLTF

size: -
V: TRBV10-1
J: TRBJ1-5
D: -
DNA: TGCGCCAGCAGTGAGAAAGCAGGTCAGCCCCAGCATTTT
CDR3: CASSEKAGQPQHF

size: -
V: TRBV19
J: TRBJ2-6
D: TRBD1
DNA: TGTGCCAGTAGTATAGTTTCCGGGACAGTCACGGGATCTGGGGCCAACGTCCTGACTTTC
CDR3: CASSIVSGTVTGSGANVLTF

size: -
V: TRBV29-1
J: TRBJ1-1
D: -
DNA: TGCAGCGTTAAAGGTCGTCCGGGGGCGAGACGTGACACTGAAGCTTTCTTT
CDR3: CSVKGRPGARRDTEAFF

size: -
V: TRBV7-9
J: TRBJ1-1
D: TRBD1
DNA: TGTGCCAGCAGCGAGCGACAGGGGGCCGTCACTGAAGCTTTCTTT
CDR3: CASSERQGAVTEAFF

size: -
V: TRBV19
J: TRBJ2-3
D: TRBD1
DNA: TGTGCCAGTAGTATTGGGCCAGGGGGCGGCACAGATACGCAGTATTTT
CDR3: CASSIGPGGGTDTQYF

size: -
V: TRBV2
J: TRBJ2-3
D: -
DNA: TGTGCCAGCAGCCGGGACTTAGGACTGGATACGCAGTATTTT
CDR3: CASSRDLGLDTQYF

size: -
V: TRBV5-6
J: TRBJ1-1
D: TRBD1
DNA: TGTGCCAGCAGCCCGGGAGGGGGCACCATGAACACTGAAGCTTTCTTT
CDR3: CASSPGGGTMNTEAFF

size: -
V: TRBV5-5
J: TRBJ2-5
D: -
DNA: TGTGCCAGCAGCTTGGGAGGTGCCCAAGAGACCCAGTACTTC
CDR3: CASSLGGAQETQYF

size: -
V: TRBV3-1/TRBV3-2
J: TRBJ1-4
D: -
DNA: TGTGCCAGCAGCCAAGAGGGCGGTGAAAAACTGTTTTTT
CDR3: CASSQEGGEKLFF

size: -
V: TRBV6-5
J: TRBJ2-7
D: -
DNA: TGTGCCAGCAGTTACTCAGTACAGATAACTGCCTACGAGCAGTACTTC
CDR3: CASSYSVQITAYEQYF

size: -
V: TRBV11-2
J: TRBJ2-1
D: -
DNA: TGTGCCAGCAGCGCCCTCAGGGCGGGGAATGAGCAGTTCTTC
CDR3: CASSALRAGNEQFF

size: -
V: TRBV19
J: TRBJ1-1
D: TRBD1
DNA: TGTGCCAGTAGTATAAGGAGGGGGCGGTGGAACACTGAAGCTTTCTTT
CDR3: CASSIRRGRWNTEAFF

size: once
V: TRBV6-5
J: TRBJ1-1
D: -
DNA: TGTGCCAGCAGATCCCTGAACACTGAAGCTTTCTTT
CDR3: CASRSLNTEAFF

size: -
V: TRBV11-2
J: TRBJ2-4
D: TRBD2
DNA: TGTGCCAGCAGCGCCCTAGCGGGGGGGCTCCAAAACATTCAGTACTTC
CDR3: CASSALAGGLQNIQYF

size: once
V: TRBV6-2/TRBV6-3
J: TRBJ2-3
D: TRBD2
DNA: TGTGCCAGCAGTTACTCGTTACTAGCGACAGATACGCAGTATTTT
CDR3: CASSYSLLATDTQYF

size: -
V: TRBV28
J: TRBJ2-1
D: -
DNA: TGTGCCAGCAGTTTCGGTCGATTTGGGCAGTTCTTC
CDR3: CASSFGRFGQFF

size: -
V: TRBV7-8
J: TRBJ1-3
D: TRBD1
DNA: TGTGCCAGCAGCTTAGACAGGGGGCGCGGAACCCTCTCTGGAAACACCATATATTTT
CDR3: CASSLDRGRGTLSGNTIYF

size: -
V: TRBV9
J: TRBJ2-5
D: TRBD2
DNA: TGTGCCAGCAGCCTCCGGACTAGCGGAGGGACCCAGTACTTC
CDR3: CASSLRTSGGTQYF

size: -
V: TRBV6-2/TRBV6-3
J: TRBJ1-2
D: -
DNA: TGTGCCAGCAGTACGACAGAGGGGGGTGGCTACACCTTC
CDR3: CASSTTEGGGYTF

size: few
V: TRBV6-2/TRBV6-3
J: TRBJ1-5
D: -
DNA: TGTGCCAGCAGTTACACCGCGGGAAGGATGAGCAATCAGCCCCAGCATTTT
CDR3: CASSYTAGRMSNQPQHF

size: -
V: TRBV24-1
J: TRBJ2-3
D: TRBD1
DNA: TGTGCCACCAGTGATTCACCCGGGACAGGGAGCACAGATACGCAGTATTTT
CDR3: CATSDSPGTGSTDTQYF

size: once
V: TRBV28
J: TRBJ1-4
D: TRBD1
DNA: TGTGCCAGCAGCTCCGGGACAGTTAATGAAAAACTGTTTTTT
CDR3: CASSSGTVNEKLFF

size: -
V: TRBV6-2/TRBV6-3
J: TRBJ1-2
D: -
DNA: TGTGCCAGCAGTTACTCAGGACCATATGGCTACACCTTC
CDR3: CASSYSGPYGYTF

size: -
V: TRBV11-2
J: TRBJ2-3
D: TRBD2
DNA: TGTGCCAGCAGCTGGGGACTAGCGGGCCCTTTCACAGATACGCAGTATTTT
CDR3: CASSWGLAGPFTDTQYF

size: -
V: TRBV7-3
J: TRBJ2-1
D: TRBD1
DNA: TGTGCCAGCAGCCAAGGACAGGGGGCAAATGAGCAGTTCTTC
CDR3: CASSQGQGANEQFF

size: -
V: TRBV24-1
J: TRBJ1-5
D: TRBD1
DNA: TGTGCCACCAGTGAAGGAGGAGGACAGGACGATAATCAGCCCCAGCATTTT
CDR3: CATSEGGGQDDNQPQHF